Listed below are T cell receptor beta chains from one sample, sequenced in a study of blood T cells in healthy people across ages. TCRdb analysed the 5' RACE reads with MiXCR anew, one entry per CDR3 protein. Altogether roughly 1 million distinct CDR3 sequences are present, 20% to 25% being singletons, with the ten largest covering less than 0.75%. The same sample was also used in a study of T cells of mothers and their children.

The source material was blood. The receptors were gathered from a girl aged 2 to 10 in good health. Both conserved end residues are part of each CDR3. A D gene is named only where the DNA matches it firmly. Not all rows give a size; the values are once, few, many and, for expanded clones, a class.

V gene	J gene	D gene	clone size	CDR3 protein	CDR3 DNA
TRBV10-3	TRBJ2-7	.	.	CAIRDMSSYEQYF	TGTGCCATCAGGGACATGAGCTCCTACGAGCAGTACTTC
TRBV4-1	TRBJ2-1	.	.	CASSQEPGGNEQFF	TGCGCCAGCAGCCAAGAGCCAGGGGGGAATGAGCAGTTCTTC
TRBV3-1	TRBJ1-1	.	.	CASSPVSAGNTEALF	TGTGCCAGCAGCCCTGTTTCTGCGGGGAACACTGAAGCTCTCTTT
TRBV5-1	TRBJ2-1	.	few	CASGSTGSSLHEQFF	TGCGCCAGCGGATCGACCGGGTCCTCCCTCCATGAGCAGTTCTTC
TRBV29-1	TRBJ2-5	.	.	CSGRAVQETQYF	TGCAGCGGCCGAGCGGTCCAAGAGACCCAGTACTTC
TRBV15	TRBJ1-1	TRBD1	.	CATSRVRGTGRALF	TGTGCCACCAGCAGAGTCCGAGGGACAGGGCGCGCTCTCTTT
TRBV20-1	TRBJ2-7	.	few	CSATGDSKYEQYF	TGCAGTGCCACCGGGGACTCCAAATACGAGCAGTACTTC
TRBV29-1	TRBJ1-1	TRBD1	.	CSFGQGAKGEAFF	TGCAGCTTTGGACAGGGGGCTAAGGGTGAAGCTTTCTTT
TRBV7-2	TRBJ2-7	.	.	CTSSLAPRDNYEQYF	TGTACCAGCAGCTTAGCGCCCCGGGACAACTACGAGCAGTACTTC
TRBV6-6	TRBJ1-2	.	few	CASRLGPNYGYTF	TGTGCCAGCAGACTAGGGCCCAACTATGGCTACACCTTC
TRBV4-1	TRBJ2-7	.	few	CASSQDDTTAYEQYF	TGCGCCAGCAGCCAAGATGACACAACAGCCTACGAGCAGTACTTC
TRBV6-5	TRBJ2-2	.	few	CASSHSYTGELFF	TGTGCCAGCAGTCACTCCTACACCGGGGAGCTGTTTTTT
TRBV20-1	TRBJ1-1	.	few	CSARDRGQIIMNTEAFF	TGCAGTGCTAGAGATCGAGGGCAGATCATCATGAACACTGAAGCTTTCTTT
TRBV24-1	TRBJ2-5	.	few	CATSDYDQKETQYF	TGTGCCACCAGTGATTACGACCAAAAAGAGACCCAGTACTTC
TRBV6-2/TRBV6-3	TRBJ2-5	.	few	CASSFQGSETQYF	TGTGCCAGCAGTTTCCAGGGATCCGAGACCCAGTACTTC
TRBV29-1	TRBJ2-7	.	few	CSATSSSSSYVQYF	TGCAGCGCAACGAGTAGCAGCAGCTCCTACGTGCAGTACTTC
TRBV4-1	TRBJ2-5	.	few	CASSQGNRDLQETQYF	TGCGCCAGCAGCCAAGGGAACCGGGACCTCCAAGAGACCCAGTACTTC
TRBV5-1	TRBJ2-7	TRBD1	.	CASSLGTGLIVYEQYF	TGCGCCAGCAGCTTGGGGACAGGGCTGATTGTCTACGAGCAGTACTTC